What follows are 19 T cell receptor beta chains derived from one specimen sequenced in a study of PD-1 blockade in mismatch repair-deficient tumors. Sequencing used immunoSEQ multiplex PCR; TCRdb keeps in-frame clones, though not all of them. The data hold about 40,000 clones, with 70% to 80% observed a single time. Sequenced material: peripheral blood, taken 4 weeks after starting pembrolizumab. The receptors were gathered from an adult with mismatch repair-deficient cancer.

The CDR3 here is CASSQGRVGNEQFF. The DNA of the CDR3 is TGTGCCAGCAGCCAGGGCAGGGTTGGCAATGAGCAGTTCTTC. V gene TRBV14 combines with J gene TRBJ2-1; D may be TRBD1 (5 bases). Germline loops: CDR1 SGHDN, CDR2 FVKESK. CDR3 length equals 14 residues. Trimming pared 3 bases from V and 6 bases from J, leaving 12 bases between.

The genes are TRBV7-9 and TRBJ2-1; D is unclear. The CDR3 contains 12 residues. V lost 5 bases and J 8 bases, leaving 10 bases between the germline ends. Germline V gene data show CDR1 as SEHNR and CDR2 as FQNEAQ (reference sequence). CDR3 nucleotides: TGTGCCAGCAGCCTAGGGTACTATGAGCAGTTCTTC. It specifies CASSLGYYEQFF.

This clone turned up a few times. The gene calls are TRBV25-1 and TRBJ2-2; the D gene is possibly TRBD2 (6 bases). Trimming took off 2 bases at V and 6 bases at J, with 7 bases between the two ends. Germline CDR1 and CDR2: MGHDK and SYGVNS. The CDR3 has 13 amino acids. CDR3 nucleotide sequence: TGTGCCAGCAGTGAAAGGGAGGCCGGGGAGCTGTTTTTT. Its protein product is CASSEREAGELFF.

This clone was counted once. The chain links TRBV11-2 to TRBJ1-5; 8 bases fit TRBD1. Germline CDR1 is SGHAT and CDR2 is FQNNGV. Unmatched junction bases numbered 9, after V lost 3 bases and J lost 5 bases. This CDR3 is 16 amino acids long. The DNA of the CDR3 is TGTGCCAGCAGCTTCGGTGACAGGGGTAGGGATCAGCCCCAGCATTTT. It yields the protein CASSFGDRGRDQPQHF.

The chain is built from TRBV30 and TRBJ2-1; 10 bases line up with TRBD2. Germline assignment: CDR1 GTSNPN and CDR2 SVGIG (reference sequence). This CDR3 spans 13 amino acids. V trimming: 4 bases; J trimming: 8 bases; junction bases outside the gene matches: 5. CDR3 residues: CAWTSGRAHEQFF. DNA for the CDR3: TGTGCCTGGACCAGCGGGAGGGCCCATGAGCAGTTCTTC.

The table lists this clone with a few counts. Other DNA sequences in this specimen translate into the identical CDR3. The gene calls are TRBV7-9 and TRBJ2-7; D gene unclear. CDR3 size: 14 residues. Trimming stripped 0 bases from V and 4 bases from J, with 10 bases between. Germline V gene lookup returns CDR1 SEHNR and CDR2 FQNEAQ (reference sequence). CDR3 DNA sequence: TGTGCCAGCAGCTTAGCAGGGTCACCTTACGAGCAGTACTTC. Encoded protein: CASSLAGSPYEQYF.

There are a few counts of this clone. This chain joins TRBV27 and TRBJ2-5, with 8 nucleotides matching TRBD2. This CDR3 spans 13 amino acids. Germline CDR1 is MNHEY and CDR2 is SMNVEV (reference sequence). V trimming: 5 bases; J trimming: 7 bases; junction bases outside the gene matches: 6. CDR3 coding DNA: TGTGCCAGCAGTGTGACTAGCGAGGCGACCCAGTACTTC. It codes for CASSVTSEATQYF.

This clone occurred a few times. V usage is TRBV2 and J usage is TRBJ1-2; a possible D gene is TRBD1 (5 bases). Per the germline V gene, CDR1 is SNHLY and CDR2 is FYNNEI. The V and J ends lost 4 bases and 14 bases respectively, with 20 bases between them. The CDR3 totals 13 residues. The CDR3 DNA follows: TGTGCCAGCAGTGGGGACCTTCAATTGATGGAAACCTTC. It is translated as CASSGDLQLMETF.

The V gene is TRBV14, the J gene TRBJ1-3; no reliable D call. The CDR3 has 13 residues. Between the trimmed V and J ends, which lost 4 bases and 0 bases, there was a span of 4 bases. In germline, CDR1 is SGHDN, CDR2 FVKESK. The CDR3 sequence: CASSPFSGNTIYF. In DNA form, the CDR3 reads TGTGCCAGCAGCCCCTTCTCTGGAAACACCATATATTTT.

This rearrangement joins TRBV4-2 to TRBJ1-1, with 12 bases matching TRBD1. Germline-derived CDR1 and CDR2 are LGHNA and YNFKEQ. J was trimmed by 0 bases and V by 0 bases; bases with no gene match: 11. The length of the CDR3 is 20 residues. The CDR3: CASSQDGGDRGPLMNTEAFF. Here the CDR3 DNA reads TGTGCCAGCAGCCAAGATGGGGGGGACAGGGGGCCGCTAATGAACACTGAAGCTTTCTTT.

This clone was observed a single time. The chain is built from TRBV6-1 and TRBJ1-1; no clear D. CDR1 and CDR2 (germline): MNHNS, SASEGT. This CDR3 contains 13 residues. V lost 4 bases, J lost 7 bases, and 13 bases lay in between. The CDR3 protein is CASSVAGWVEAFF. In DNA form, the CDR3 reads TGTGCCAGCAGTGTAGCCGGGTGGGTTGAAGCTTTCTTT.

V is TRBV6-6 and J is TRBJ1-4, with TRBD1 identical over 10 bases. This CDR3 region has 15 residues. Germline-derived CDR1 and CDR2 are MNHNY and SVGAGI (reference sequence). DNA for the CDR3: TGTGCAACCGGTCGACAGGGGGCGCGGAGTGAAAAACTGTTTTTT. Encoded protein: CATGRQGARSEKLFF.

The rearrangement uses TRBV25-1 and TRBJ2-1, with D possibly being TRBD2 (6 bases). This CDR3 is built from 16 residues. Germline V lookup: CDR1 MGHDK, CDR2 SYGVNS. V gave up 2 bases and J gave up 6 bases, with 17 bases separating them. CDR3 DNA sequence: TGTGCCAGCAGTGAAGAGGACTACCCGAACCCCAATGAGCAGTTCTTC. Amino acid sequence: CASSEEDYPNPNEQFF.

The genes are TRBV9 and TRBJ2-1; 8 positions match TRBD2. The germline CDR1 and CDR2 sequences are SGDLS and YYNGEE. Unmatched junction bases numbered 6, after V lost 4 bases and J lost 0 bases. This CDR3 has 16 amino acids. The chain's CDR3 is CASSRRGGSSYNEQFF. The CDR3 region has the DNA TGTGCCAGCAGCAGACGCGGGGGGAGCTCCTACAATGAGCAGTTCTTC.

The V and J genes are TRBV19 and TRBJ2-3; D is uncertain. The ends were cut back, 3 bases at V and 0 bases at J, with 10 bases in the middle. Per the germline V gene, CDR1 is LNHDA and CDR2 is SQIVND (reference sequence). The CDR3 loop spans 15 amino acids. Here the CDR3 reads CASSILAESTDTQYF. The CDR3 DNA reads as TGTGCCAGTAGTATTTTGGCAGAAAGCACAGATACGCAGTATTTT.

The chain links TRBV27 to TRBJ2-7, with a weak D call TRBD2 (5 bases). CDR3 size: 12 residues. Germline assignment: CDR1 MNHEY and CDR2 SMNVEV (reference sequence). Trimming cost V 5 bases and J 5 bases, with 10 bases left between them. The CDR3 here is CASSTIGNEQYF. CDR3 sequence (DNA): TGTGCCAGCAGTACCATCGGGAACGAGCAGTACTTC.

J is TRBJ2-2 and V is TRBV28, with TRBD2 matching over 7 bases. V lost 8 bases, J lost 0 bases, and 12 bases stayed unmatched. CDR1 is MDHEN and CDR2 is SYDVKM in the germline V gene. The CDR3 contains 17 residues. The CDR3 sequence is CASLTSPHPSNTGELFF. The CDR3 DNA sequence: TGTGCCAGCCTGACTAGCCCTCATCCCTCGAACACCGGGGAGCTGTTTTTT.

The J gene is TRBJ2-1, the V gene TRBV27, with D possibly TRBD2 on 5 matching bases. Germline V lookup: CDR1 MNHEY, CDR2 SMNVEV (reference sequence). CDR3 length: 15 amino acids. V lost 6 bases and J 0 bases, leaving 12 bases between the germline ends. CDR3 bases: TGTGCCAGCAGCATAGAGCGGAGCTCCTACAATGAGCAGTTCTTC. It encodes CASSIERSSYNEQFF.

The chain links TRBV5-6 to TRBJ2-3; 16 bases line up with TRBD2. The ends lost 4 bases at V and 6 bases at J; junction bases unmatched: 8. CDR1 is SGHDT and CDR2 is YYEEEE in the germline V gene. This CDR3 has 17 amino acids. CDR3 protein: CASSPGLAGGPSDTQYF. DNA for the CDR3: TGTGCCAGCAGCCCGGGACTAGCGGGAGGGCCATCTGATACGCAGTATTTT.